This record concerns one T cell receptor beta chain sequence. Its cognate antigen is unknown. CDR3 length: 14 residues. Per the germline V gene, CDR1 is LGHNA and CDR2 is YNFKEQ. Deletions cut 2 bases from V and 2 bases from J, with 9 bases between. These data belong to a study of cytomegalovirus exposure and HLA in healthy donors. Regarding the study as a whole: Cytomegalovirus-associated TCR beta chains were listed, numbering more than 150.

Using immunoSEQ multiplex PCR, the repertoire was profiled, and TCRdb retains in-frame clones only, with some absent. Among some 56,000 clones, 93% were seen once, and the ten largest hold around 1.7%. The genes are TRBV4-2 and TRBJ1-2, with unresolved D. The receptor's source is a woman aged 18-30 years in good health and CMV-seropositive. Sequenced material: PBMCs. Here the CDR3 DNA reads TGTGCCAGCAGCCAAAGCACCGAGAACTATGGCTACACCTTC. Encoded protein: CASSQSTENYGYTF.